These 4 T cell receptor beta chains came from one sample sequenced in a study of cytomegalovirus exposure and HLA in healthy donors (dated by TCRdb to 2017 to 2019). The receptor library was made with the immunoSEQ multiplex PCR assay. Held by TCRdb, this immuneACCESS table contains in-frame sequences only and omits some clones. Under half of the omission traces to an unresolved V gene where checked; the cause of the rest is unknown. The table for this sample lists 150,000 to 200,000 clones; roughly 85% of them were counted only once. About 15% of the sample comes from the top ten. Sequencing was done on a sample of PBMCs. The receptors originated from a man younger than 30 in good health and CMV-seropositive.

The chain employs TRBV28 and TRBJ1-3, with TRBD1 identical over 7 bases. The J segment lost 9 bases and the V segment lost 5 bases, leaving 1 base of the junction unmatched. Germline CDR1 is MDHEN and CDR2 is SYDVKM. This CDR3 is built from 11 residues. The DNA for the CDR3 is TGTGCCAGCAGTAGGACAGGCACCATATATTTT. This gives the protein CASSRTGTIYF. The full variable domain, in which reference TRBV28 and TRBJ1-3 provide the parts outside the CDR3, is DVKVTQSSRYLVKRTGEKVFLECVQDMDHENMFWYRQDPGLGLRLIYFSYDVKMKEKGDIPEGYSVSREKKERFSLILESASTNQTSMYLCASSRTGTIYFGEGSWLTVV.

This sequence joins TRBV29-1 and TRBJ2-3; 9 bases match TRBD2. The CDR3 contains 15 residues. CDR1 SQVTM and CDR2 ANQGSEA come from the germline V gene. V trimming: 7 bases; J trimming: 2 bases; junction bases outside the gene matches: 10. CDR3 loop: CSGRRAGGITDTQYF. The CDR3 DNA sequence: TGCAGCGGCAGAAGGGCGGGAGGGATCACAGATACGCAGTATTTT.

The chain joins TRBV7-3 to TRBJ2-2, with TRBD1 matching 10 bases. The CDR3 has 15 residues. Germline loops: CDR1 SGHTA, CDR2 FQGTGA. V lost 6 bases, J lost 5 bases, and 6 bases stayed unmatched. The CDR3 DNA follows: TGTGCCAGCAGTCCCGACAGGGGGCGGACCGGGGAGCTGTTTTTT. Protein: CASSPDRGRTGELFF.

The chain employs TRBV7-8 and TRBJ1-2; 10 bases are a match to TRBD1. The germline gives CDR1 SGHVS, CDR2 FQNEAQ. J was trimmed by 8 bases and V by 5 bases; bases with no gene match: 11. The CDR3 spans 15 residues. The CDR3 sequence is CASSPPGTGVGGYTF. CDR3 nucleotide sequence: TGTGCCAGCAGCCCCCCCGGGACAGGGGTCGGAGGCTACACCTTC.